This T cell receptor beta chain was identified during a study of CD8 T cells in ankylosing spondylitis. The study's findings and limits: Apparently characteristic of ankylosing spondylitis blood was a TCR beta motif (about eight highly homologous variants).

Each CDR3 protein is one row after TCRdb ran MiXCR on the 5' RACE reads. The data hold fewer than 750,000 distinct CDR3 sequences, with 19% observed a single time. CDR1 is ENHRY and CDR2 is SYGVKD in the germline V gene. The CDR3 runs to 13 residues. The V end lost 8 bases, the J end lost 6 bases, and 17 bases lay between the germline ends. Comments on this clonotype: Its antigen is not known.

The genes are TRBV10-3 and TRBJ2-7; possible D gene TRBD2, 5 bases. The receptor was derived from a male donor with ankylosing spondylitis. The sample consisted of blood, either unsorted or a sorted T cell fraction (not recorded which). This CDR3 is CAIGPRDEGEQYF. The CDR3, as DNA: TGTGCCATCGGCCCCCGAGACGAGGGCGAGCAGTACTTC.